The present T cell receptor beta chain was sequenced within a study of neurological immune-mediated disorders. Germline V CDR1 and CDR2: ENHRY, SYGVKD. This CDR3 is built from 15 residues. V was pared by 3 bases and J by 8 bases, with 18 bases between. TCRdb re-derived calls from the 5' RACE reads in MiXCR, one entry per CDR3 protein. The sample holds about 76,000 distinct CDR3 sequences, more than 15% seen once. The sequenced sample consisted of PBMCs. The J gene is TRBJ2-3, the V gene TRBV10-3, with unresolved D. The clonotype comes from a woman in her thirties or forties in good health. CDR3 bases: TGTGCCATCAGTGATCGGCTTTATTCCATGGGTACGCAGTATTTT. This codes for CAISDRLYSMGTQYF.